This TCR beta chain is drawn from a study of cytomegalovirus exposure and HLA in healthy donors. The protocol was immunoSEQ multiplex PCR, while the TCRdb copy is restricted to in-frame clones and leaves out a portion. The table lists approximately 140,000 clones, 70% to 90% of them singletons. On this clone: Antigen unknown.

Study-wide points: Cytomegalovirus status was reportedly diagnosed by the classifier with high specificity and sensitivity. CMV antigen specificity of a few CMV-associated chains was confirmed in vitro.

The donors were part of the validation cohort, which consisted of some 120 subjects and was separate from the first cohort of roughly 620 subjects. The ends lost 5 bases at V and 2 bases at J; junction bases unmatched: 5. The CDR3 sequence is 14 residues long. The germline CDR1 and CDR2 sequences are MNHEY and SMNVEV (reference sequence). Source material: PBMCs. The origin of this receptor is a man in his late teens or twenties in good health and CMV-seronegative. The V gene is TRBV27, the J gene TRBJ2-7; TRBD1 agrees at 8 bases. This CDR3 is CASSPQGDPYEQYF. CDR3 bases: TGTGCCAGCAGTCCACAGGGGGATCCCTACGAGCAGTACTTC.